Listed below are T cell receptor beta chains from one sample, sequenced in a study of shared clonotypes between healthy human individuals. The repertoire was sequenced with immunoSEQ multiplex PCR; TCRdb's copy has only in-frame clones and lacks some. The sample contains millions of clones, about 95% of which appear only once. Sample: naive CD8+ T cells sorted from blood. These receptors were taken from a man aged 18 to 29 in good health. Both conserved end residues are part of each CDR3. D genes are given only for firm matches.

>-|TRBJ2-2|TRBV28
CASSLWGGTGELFF
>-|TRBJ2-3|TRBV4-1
CASSQDPRTDTQYF
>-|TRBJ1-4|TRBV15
CATSRMGSVNEKLFF
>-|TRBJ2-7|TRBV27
CASSFGGVGEQYF
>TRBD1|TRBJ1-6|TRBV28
CASSLDRGYSPLHF
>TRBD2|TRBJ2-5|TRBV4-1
CASSQDLPSGVETQYF
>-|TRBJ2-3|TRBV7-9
CASSPREGGVKDTQYF
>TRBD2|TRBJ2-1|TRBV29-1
CSVHLSGQYNEQFF
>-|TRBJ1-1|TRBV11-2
CASSLETDTEAFF
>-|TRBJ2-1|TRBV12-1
CASSSDSVDGQSSYNEQLF
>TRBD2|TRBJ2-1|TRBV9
CASRASGRNEQFF
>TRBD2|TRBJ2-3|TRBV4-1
CASSPWVAGGPGDTQYF
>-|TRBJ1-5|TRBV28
CASSHPRDIYSNQPQHF
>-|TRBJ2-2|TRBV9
CASSVALGEAGELFF
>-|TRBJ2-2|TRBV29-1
CSVEEGGENTGELFF
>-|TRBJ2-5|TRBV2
CARRGVLQETQYF
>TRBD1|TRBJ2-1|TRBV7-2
CASSLVLTGTGGVDEQFF
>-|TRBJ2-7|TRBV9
CASSVVPDSYEQYF
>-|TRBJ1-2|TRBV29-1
CSSWTHYGYTF
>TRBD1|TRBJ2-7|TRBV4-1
CASSQGPAGTGFYEQYF
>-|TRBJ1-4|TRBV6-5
CASSPFGATNEKLFF
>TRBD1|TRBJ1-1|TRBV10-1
CASSDGQENTEAFF
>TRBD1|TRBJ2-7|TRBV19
CASSAGTGGTEQYF
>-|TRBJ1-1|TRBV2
CASSRRADTEAFF
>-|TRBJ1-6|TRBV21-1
CASESRSSYNSPLHF
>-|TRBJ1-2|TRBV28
CASSQTPPGNGYTF
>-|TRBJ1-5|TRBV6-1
CASSEYGRGNSNQPQHF
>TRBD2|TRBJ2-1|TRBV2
CASSELETGGAYNEQFF
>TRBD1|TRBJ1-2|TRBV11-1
CASSSGTGGYTF
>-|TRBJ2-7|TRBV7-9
CASSSSRNEQYF
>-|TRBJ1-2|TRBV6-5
CASSYSEGGNYGYTF
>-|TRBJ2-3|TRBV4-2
CASSLEGSDTQYF
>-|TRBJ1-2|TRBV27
CASSASGGEGYTF
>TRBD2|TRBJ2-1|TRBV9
CASSVGTSGYNEQFF
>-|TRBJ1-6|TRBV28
CASTRQEGTLHF
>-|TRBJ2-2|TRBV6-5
CASSYSESYTGELFF
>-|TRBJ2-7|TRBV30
CAWSQGVTYEQYF
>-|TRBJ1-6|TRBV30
CAWSVVGLTNSPLHF
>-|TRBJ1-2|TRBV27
CASSLVPLANYGYTF
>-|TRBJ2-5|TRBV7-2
CASSYGERETQYF
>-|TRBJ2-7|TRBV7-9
CASSDSYEQYF
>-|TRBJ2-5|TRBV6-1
CASSESDFPETQYF
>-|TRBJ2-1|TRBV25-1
CASSGHEQFF
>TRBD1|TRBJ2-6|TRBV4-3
CASSQHGTGPSGANVLTF
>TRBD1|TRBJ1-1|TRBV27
CASSSQTGNPEAFF
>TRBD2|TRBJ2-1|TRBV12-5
CASGLVPLAGMYGDEQFF
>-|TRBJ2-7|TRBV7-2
CASSQGGFLGPYEQYF
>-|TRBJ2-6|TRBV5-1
CASSLGQLSGANVLTF
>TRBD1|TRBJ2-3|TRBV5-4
CASSLGTGLDTQYF
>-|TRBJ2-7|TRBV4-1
CASSQEQPTRISYEQYF
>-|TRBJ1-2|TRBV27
CASSPTQWGGGSGYTF
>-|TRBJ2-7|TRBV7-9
CASSLTGEQYF
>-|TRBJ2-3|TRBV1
CTSSPLIPGLAGEGPRTDTQYF
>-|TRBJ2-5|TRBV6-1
CASRGGGSETQYF
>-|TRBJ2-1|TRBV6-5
CASSYFPGYEQFF